The rows below give T cell receptor beta chains drawn from one sample of a study of blood T cell repertoires in COVID-19. Generated by immunoSEQ multiplex PCR, the TCRdb table keeps only in-frame clones and is missing some. The table has about 110,000 clones, roughly four fifths seen once; the top ten hold approximately 4.1%. Sequencing was done on a sample of peripheral blood. Source of these receptors: a woman aged 70-85 years with acute or convalescent COVID-19. Both conserved end residues are part of each CDR3. D genes are given only for firm matches. Clone size appears in some rows only: once, few, many, or a class for an expanded clone.

abundance: .; d_gene: TRBD2; v_gene: TRBV7-8; j_gene: TRBJ2-3; CDR3aa: CASRSLGTSYTDTQYF; CDR3nt: TGTGCCAGCAGGAGCCTAGGGACTAGCTACACAGATACGCAGTATTTT
abundance: few; d_gene: TRBD2; v_gene: TRBV27; j_gene: TRBJ2-1; CDR3aa: CASSRTSGGYRGEQFF; CDR3nt: TGTGCCAGCAGTAGGACTAGCGGGGGGTATAGGGGTGAGCAGTTCTTC
abundance: .; d_gene: TRBD1; v_gene: TRBV7-3; j_gene: TRBJ1-2; CDR3aa: CASSTTGGDYTF; CDR3nt: TGTGCCAGCAGCACGACAGGGGGAGACTACACCTTC
abundance: .; d_gene: TRBD2; v_gene: TRBV4-1; j_gene: TRBJ2-1; CDR3aa: CASSQGLAGGGNEQFF; CDR3nt: TGCGCCAGCAGCCAAGGACTAGCGGGAGGTGGGAATGAGCAGTTCTTC
abundance: .; d_gene: TRBD1; v_gene: TRBV28; j_gene: TRBJ1-2; CDR3aa: CASSQPGQGNYGYTF; CDR3nt: TGTGCCAGCAGTCAACCGGGACAGGGTAACTATGGCTACACCTTC
abundance: .; d_gene: .; v_gene: TRBV10-3; j_gene: TRBJ1-4; CDR3aa: CATQGLFNEKLFF; CDR3nt: TGTGCCACCCAGGGTCTCTTTAATGAAAAACTGTTTTTT
abundance: .; d_gene: .; v_gene: TRBV28; j_gene: TRBJ2-2; CDR3aa: CASSFRRGTGELFF; CDR3nt: TGTGCCAGCAGTTTTAGGAGAGGCACCGGGGAGCTGTTTTTT
abundance: once; d_gene: .; v_gene: TRBV24-1; j_gene: TRBJ2-2; CDR3aa: CATSEWGGLANTGELFF; CDR3nt: TGTGCCACCAGTGAGTGGGGGGGCTTGGCGAACACCGGGGAGCTGTTTTTT
abundance: .; d_gene: TRBD1; v_gene: TRBV5-1; j_gene: TRBJ2-5; CDR3aa: CASGIEGAGETQYF; CDR3nt: TGCGCCAGCGGGATTGAGGGGGCGGGAGAGACCCAGTACTTC
abundance: .; d_gene: .; v_gene: TRBV13; j_gene: TRBJ1-3; CDR3aa: CASSSVGVTSSGNTIYF; CDR3nt: TGTGCCAGCAGTTCGGTCGGGGTTACGAGCTCTGGAAACACCATATATTTT
abundance: .; d_gene: .; v_gene: TRBV28; j_gene: TRBJ1-1; CDR3aa: CVSREEDTEAFF; CDR3nt: TGTGTCAGTCGTGAGGAGGACACTGAAGCTTTCTTT
abundance: .; d_gene: TRBD1; v_gene: TRBV7-2; j_gene: TRBJ1-4; CDR3aa: CASTQGAFEKLFF; CDR3nt: TGTGCCAGCACCCAGGGGGCGTTTGAAAAACTGTTTTTT
abundance: .; d_gene: TRBD2; v_gene: TRBV28; j_gene: TRBJ2-5; CDR3aa: CASSLGSTSAGLLKETQYF; CDR3nt: TGTGCCAGCAGTTTAGGATCTACGTCAGCGGGACTACTCAAAGAGACCCAGTACTTC
abundance: .; d_gene: TRBD1; v_gene: TRBV28; j_gene: TRBJ2-3; CDR3aa: CASRLDRGVADTQYF; CDR3nt: TGTGCCAGCAGACTGGACAGGGGAGTTGCAGATACGCAGTATTTT
abundance: .; d_gene: .; v_gene: TRBV13; j_gene: TRBJ1-3; CDR3aa: CASSSKLRWITEGNTIYF; CDR3nt: TGTGCCAGCAGCTCCAAATTACGGTGGATTACAGAAGGAAACACCATATATTTT
abundance: .; d_gene: .; v_gene: TRBV6-5; j_gene: TRBJ2-1; CDR3aa: CASSYSGGSSYNEQFF; CDR3nt: TGTGCCAGCAGTTACTCTGGAGGTAGCTCCTACAATGAGCAGTTCTTC
abundance: .; d_gene: .; v_gene: TRBV5-1; j_gene: TRBJ2-5; CDR3aa: CASSLLATKETQYF; CDR3nt: TGCGCCAGCAGCTTATTGGCAACTAAAGAGACCCAGTACTTC
abundance: .; d_gene: TRBD1; v_gene: TRBV7-9; j_gene: TRBJ2-5; CDR3aa: CASSSRGRGETQYF; CDR3nt: TGTGCCAGCAGCTCTAGGGGGCGCGGGGAGACCCAGTACTTC
abundance: .; d_gene: TRBD2; v_gene: TRBV5-1; j_gene: TRBJ2-3; CDR3aa: CASSLEGLARTQYF; CDR3nt: TGCGCCAGCAGCTTGGAAGGACTAGCTCGCACGCAGTATTTT
abundance: .; d_gene: .; v_gene: TRBV10-3; j_gene: TRBJ2-2; CDR3aa: CAIRVDLTTGELFF; CDR3nt: TGTGCCATCAGGGTCGACTTAACAACCGGGGAGCTGTTTTTT
abundance: .; d_gene: TRBD1; v_gene: TRBV6-5; j_gene: TRBJ1-2; CDR3aa: CASSSDRGRGYGYTF; CDR3nt: TGTGCCAGCAGTTCCGACAGGGGTCGAGGGTATGGCTACACCTTC
abundance: .; d_gene: TRBD1; v_gene: TRBV19; j_gene: TRBJ2-3; CDR3aa: CASRGTGSIDTQYF; CDR3nt: TGTGCCAGTAGGGGGACAGGTAGTATAGATACGCAGTATTTT
abundance: .; d_gene: .; v_gene: TRBV19; j_gene: TRBJ1-2; CDR3aa: CASSPWPHTF; CDR3nt: TGTGCCAGTAGTCCCTGGCCCCACACCTTC
abundance: .; d_gene: TRBD1; v_gene: TRBV3-1/TRBV3-2; j_gene: TRBJ1-3; CDR3aa: CASSWGTGGNTIYF; CDR3nt: TGTGCCAGCAGCTGGGGGACAGGTGGAAACACCATATATTTT
abundance: .; d_gene: .; v_gene: TRBV6-5; j_gene: TRBJ1-1; CDR3aa: CASSSKTGYNTEAFF; CDR3nt: TGTGCCAGCAGTTCCAAGACAGGCTATAACACTGAAGCTTTCTTT
abundance: .; d_gene: TRBD1; v_gene: TRBV6-6; j_gene: TRBJ1-2; CDR3aa: CASSYTGGSYGYTF; CDR3nt: TGTGCCAGCAGTTACACAGGGGGCAGCTATGGCTACACCTTC
abundance: once; d_gene: .; v_gene: TRBV6-1; j_gene: TRBJ1-1; CDR3aa: CASSDQRGAGNTEAFF; CDR3nt: TGTGCCAGCAGTGACCAACGGGGGGCCGGGAACACTGAAGCTTTCTTT
abundance: .; d_gene: TRBD1; v_gene: TRBV28; j_gene: TRBJ2-7; CDR3aa: CASSSASGGKSYEQYF; CDR3nt: TGTGCCAGCAGTTCCGCGTCAGGGGGCAAATCCTACGAGCAGTACTTC
abundance: .; d_gene: TRBD1; v_gene: TRBV6-5; j_gene: TRBJ1-2; CDR3aa: CASSYSGQGGYTF; CDR3nt: TGTGCCAGCAGTTACTCGGGACAGGGTGGCTACACCTTC
abundance: .; d_gene: .; v_gene: TRBV14; j_gene: TRBJ2-2; CDR3aa: CASSQRRGASTGELFF; CDR3nt: TGTGCCAGCAGCCAACGAAGGGGCGCGAGCACCGGGGAGCTGTTTTTT
abundance: once; d_gene: .; v_gene: TRBV28; j_gene: TRBJ2-1; CDR3aa: CASSWTENNEQFF; CDR3nt: TGTGCCAGCAGTTGGACAGAAAACAATGAGCAGTTCTTC
abundance: once; d_gene: .; v_gene: TRBV7-2; j_gene: TRBJ1-5; CDR3aa: CASSLLRQAHQPQHF; CDR3nt: TGTGCCAGCAGCTTATTGCGACAGGCTCATCAGCCCCAGCATTTT
abundance: .; d_gene: TRBD1; v_gene: TRBV18; j_gene: TRBJ1-4; CDR3aa: CASSLTLTGATNEKLFF; CDR3nt: TGTGCCAGCTCGCTTACCTTGACAGGGGCAACTAATGAAAAACTGTTTTTT
abundance: .; d_gene: TRBD1; v_gene: TRBV6-5; j_gene: TRBJ1-2; CDR3aa: CASIQVQGAEGYTF; CDR3nt: TGTGCCAGCATCCAGGTCCAGGGGGCAGAGGGCTACACCTTC
abundance: .; d_gene: .; v_gene: TRBV11-2; j_gene: TRBJ2-1; CDR3aa: CASSRGGFSYNEQFF; CDR3nt: TGTGCCAGCAGCCGGGGTGGGTTCTCCTACAATGAGCAGTTCTTC
abundance: once; d_gene: TRBD2; v_gene: TRBV2; j_gene: TRBJ2-3; CDR3aa: CASRDGLAGGEGDTQYF; CDR3nt: TGTGCCAGCAGGGACGGACTAGCGGGAGGGGAGGGGGATACGCAGTATTTT
abundance: .; d_gene: TRBD1; v_gene: TRBV28; j_gene: TRBJ2-1; CDR3aa: CASSLQDRGGIEQFF; CDR3nt: TGTGCCAGCAGTTTACAAGACAGGGGTGGGATTGAGCAGTTCTTC
abundance: once; d_gene: .; v_gene: TRBV2; j_gene: TRBJ1-6; CDR3aa: CASSRQDPQHNSPLHF; CDR3nt: TGTGCCAGCAGTCGACAGGATCCGCAACACAATTCACCCCTCCACTTT
abundance: .; d_gene: TRBD1; v_gene: TRBV6-2/TRBV6-3; j_gene: TRBJ1-6; CDR3aa: CASSSTGGEVHSPLHF; CDR3nt: TGTGCCAGCAGTTCGACAGGGGGCGAGGTCCACTCACCCCTCCACTTT
abundance: .; d_gene: .; v_gene: TRBV29-1; j_gene: TRBJ1-2; CDR3aa: CSVEETGSNGYTF; CDR3nt: TGCAGCGTTGAAGAAACAGGGAGTAACGGCTACACCTTC
abundance: few; d_gene: .; v_gene: TRBV10-3; j_gene: TRBJ2-2; CDR3aa: CAISEPDGELFF; CDR3nt: TGTGCCATCAGTGAGCCAGACGGGGAGCTGTTTTTT
abundance: .; d_gene: TRBD1; v_gene: TRBV27; j_gene: TRBJ1-2; CDR3aa: CASTNPGTGRWGYTF; CDR3nt: TGTGCCAGCACAAACCCCGGGACAGGGAGGTGGGGCTACACCTTC
abundance: .; d_gene: TRBD1; v_gene: TRBV7-9; j_gene: TRBJ2-3; CDR3aa: CASSRPGPTGGAEYF; CDR3nt: TGTGCCAGCAGCCGACCTGGACCGACAGGGGGCGCAGAGTATTTT
abundance: .; d_gene: TRBD1; v_gene: TRBV11-2; j_gene: TRBJ1-4; CDR3aa: CASSLDQQGTLFF; CDR3nt: TGTGCCAGCAGCTTAGACCAACAGGGGACACTGTTTTTT
abundance: .; d_gene: .; v_gene: TRBV28; j_gene: TRBJ2-5; CDR3aa: CASSSTIPGQRKETQYF; CDR3nt: TGTGCCAGCAGTTCGACCATACCCGGACAGAGAAAAGAGACCCAGTACTTC
abundance: .; d_gene: .; v_gene: TRBV10-3; j_gene: TRBJ2-1; CDR3aa: CATQGDSYNEQFF; CDR3nt: TGTGCCACACAGGGAGATTCCTACAATGAGCAGTTCTTC
abundance: .; d_gene: TRBD1; v_gene: TRBV3-1/TRBV3-2; j_gene: TRBJ1-2; CDR3aa: CASSPRQGDYGYTF; CDR3nt: TGTGCCAGCAGCCCCCGACAGGGAGACTATGGCTACACCTTC
abundance: .; d_gene: .; v_gene: TRBV19; j_gene: TRBJ1-2; CDR3aa: CASSRRGGDGYTF; CDR3nt: TGTGCCAGTAGTAGGAGGGGAGGAGATGGCTACACCTTC
abundance: .; d_gene: TRBD1; v_gene: TRBV10-3; j_gene: TRBJ1-2; CDR3aa: CATTDRGAGYTF; CDR3nt: TGTGCCACGACCGACAGGGGTGCTGGCTACACCTTC
abundance: .; d_gene: TRBD2; v_gene: TRBV2; j_gene: TRBJ2-7; CDR3aa: CATVGLDVSYEQYF; CDR3nt: TGTGCCACCGTGGGACTAGACGTCTCCTACGAGCAGTACTTC
abundance: .; d_gene: TRBD2; v_gene: TRBV29-1; j_gene: TRBJ2-1; CDR3aa: CSVEDQLAGYNEQFF; CDR3nt: TGCAGCGTTGAAGATCAACTAGCGGGTTACAATGAGCAGTTCTTC
abundance: few; d_gene: TRBD1; v_gene: TRBV7-8; j_gene: TRBJ2-2; CDR3aa: CASSKTGRNTGELFF; CDR3nt: TGTGCCAGCAGCAAGACAGGGCGGAACACCGGGGAGCTGTTTTTT
abundance: .; d_gene: TRBD1; v_gene: TRBV19; j_gene: TRBJ2-5; CDR3aa: CASSKDRGETQYF; CDR3nt: TGTGCCAGTAGTAAGGACAGGGGGGAGACCCAGTACTTC